Listed below are T cell receptor beta chains from one sample, sequenced in a study of blood T cell repertoires in COVID-19. Assay: immunoSEQ multiplex PCR; the TCRdb copy retains only in-frame clones and omits some. The sample lists under 140,000 clones; roughly 82% were seen once. Sequenced input: peripheral blood. The source of these receptors is a woman between 55 and 75 years old with acute or convalescent COVID-19. The CDR3 runs from the conserved cysteine through the conserved F or W. The D gene is left open where the match is weak. Rows may omit the clone size; those that give it use once, few, many or a size class.

TRBJ2-7 TRBV24-1 . TRBD1 CATSDWDRGTGTYEQYF TGTGCCACCAGTGACTGGGACAGGGGAACGGGAACCTACGAGCAGTACTTC
TRBJ2-7 TRBV11-3 . . CASSLDTVSTYEQYF TGTGCCAGCAGCTTAGACACGGTTTCAACCTACGAGCAGTACTTC
TRBJ1-2 TRBV19 . . CASSSKQGTYGYTF TGTGCCAGTAGTAGCAAACAGGGAACCTATGGCTACACCTTC
TRBJ2-2 TRBV7-3 . . CASSRLVGGDTGELFF TGTGCCAGCAGCCGCCTGGTTGGAGGGGACACCGGGGAGCTGTTTTTT
TRBJ1-2 TRBV5-4 . TRBD1 CASSLAKGADYGYTF TGTGCCAGCAGCTTGGCAAAGGGGGCGGACTATGGCTACACCTTC
TRBJ2-7 TRBV5-4 . TRBD2 CASSLFSGGAKEQYF TGTGCCAGCAGCTTATTTAGCGGGGGGGCTAAAGAGCAGTACTTC
TRBJ1-4 TRBV25-1 . TRBD1 CASGQGEKLFF TGTGCCAGTGGACAGGGTGAAAAACTGTTTTTT
TRBJ1-2 TRBV5-1 . . CASSLAAGAIYGYTF TGCGCCAGCAGCTTGGCCGCAGGGGCGATCTATGGCTACACCTTC
TRBJ2-4 TRBV14 . TRBD1 CASSRPGTDIQYF TGTGCCAGCAGCCGACCCGGGACAGACATTCAGTACTTC
TRBJ1-2 TRBV5-6 . TRBD1 CASSPTGTAFRYGYTF TGTGCCAGCAGCCCGACCGGGACAGCCTTCCGCTATGGCTACACCTTC
TRBJ2-5 TRBV13 many TRBD1 CASSPGTAQETQYF TGTGCCAGCAGCCCAGGGACAGCTCAAGAGACCCAGTACTTC
TRBJ2-5 TRBV11-1 . . CASSTGPEETQYF TGTGCCAGCAGCACAGGGCCAGAAGAGACCCAGTACTTC
TRBJ2-7 TRBV18 . TRBD1 CASSPLTGSPEQYF TGTGCCAGCTCACCATTGACAGGGTCCCCCGAGCAGTACTTC
TRBJ1-1 TRBV6-5 . . CASSYGRPGAAEAFF TGTGCCAGCAGTTACGGCAGACCCGGAGCTGCTGAAGCTTTCTTT